Sequencing of this TCR beta chain was carried out in a study of shared clonotypes between healthy human individuals. The assay was immunoSEQ multiplex PCR, and TCRdb's table has in-frame clones only and misses some. The sample comprises 2,500,000 or so clones, roughly 92% of which are singletons, and over 0.12% rests with the top ten. After removal of 0 bases from V and 3 bases from J, the junction contained 3 bases not matched to a gene. This CDR3 spans 15 amino acids. Germline V gene data show CDR1 as WNHNN and CDR2 as SYGVQD (reference sequence). The sequence derives from a man aged 18 to 30 in good health. Source material: naive CD4+ T cells sorted from blood. Indicated subset: CD45RA+ positively selected. This chain uses TRBV10-1 with TRBJ2-5; the match to TRBD2 covers 8 bases. DNA of the CDR3: TGCGCCAGCAGTGAGTCTGCACTAGCGGAAGAGACCCAGTACTTC. Translation: CASSESALAEETQYF.